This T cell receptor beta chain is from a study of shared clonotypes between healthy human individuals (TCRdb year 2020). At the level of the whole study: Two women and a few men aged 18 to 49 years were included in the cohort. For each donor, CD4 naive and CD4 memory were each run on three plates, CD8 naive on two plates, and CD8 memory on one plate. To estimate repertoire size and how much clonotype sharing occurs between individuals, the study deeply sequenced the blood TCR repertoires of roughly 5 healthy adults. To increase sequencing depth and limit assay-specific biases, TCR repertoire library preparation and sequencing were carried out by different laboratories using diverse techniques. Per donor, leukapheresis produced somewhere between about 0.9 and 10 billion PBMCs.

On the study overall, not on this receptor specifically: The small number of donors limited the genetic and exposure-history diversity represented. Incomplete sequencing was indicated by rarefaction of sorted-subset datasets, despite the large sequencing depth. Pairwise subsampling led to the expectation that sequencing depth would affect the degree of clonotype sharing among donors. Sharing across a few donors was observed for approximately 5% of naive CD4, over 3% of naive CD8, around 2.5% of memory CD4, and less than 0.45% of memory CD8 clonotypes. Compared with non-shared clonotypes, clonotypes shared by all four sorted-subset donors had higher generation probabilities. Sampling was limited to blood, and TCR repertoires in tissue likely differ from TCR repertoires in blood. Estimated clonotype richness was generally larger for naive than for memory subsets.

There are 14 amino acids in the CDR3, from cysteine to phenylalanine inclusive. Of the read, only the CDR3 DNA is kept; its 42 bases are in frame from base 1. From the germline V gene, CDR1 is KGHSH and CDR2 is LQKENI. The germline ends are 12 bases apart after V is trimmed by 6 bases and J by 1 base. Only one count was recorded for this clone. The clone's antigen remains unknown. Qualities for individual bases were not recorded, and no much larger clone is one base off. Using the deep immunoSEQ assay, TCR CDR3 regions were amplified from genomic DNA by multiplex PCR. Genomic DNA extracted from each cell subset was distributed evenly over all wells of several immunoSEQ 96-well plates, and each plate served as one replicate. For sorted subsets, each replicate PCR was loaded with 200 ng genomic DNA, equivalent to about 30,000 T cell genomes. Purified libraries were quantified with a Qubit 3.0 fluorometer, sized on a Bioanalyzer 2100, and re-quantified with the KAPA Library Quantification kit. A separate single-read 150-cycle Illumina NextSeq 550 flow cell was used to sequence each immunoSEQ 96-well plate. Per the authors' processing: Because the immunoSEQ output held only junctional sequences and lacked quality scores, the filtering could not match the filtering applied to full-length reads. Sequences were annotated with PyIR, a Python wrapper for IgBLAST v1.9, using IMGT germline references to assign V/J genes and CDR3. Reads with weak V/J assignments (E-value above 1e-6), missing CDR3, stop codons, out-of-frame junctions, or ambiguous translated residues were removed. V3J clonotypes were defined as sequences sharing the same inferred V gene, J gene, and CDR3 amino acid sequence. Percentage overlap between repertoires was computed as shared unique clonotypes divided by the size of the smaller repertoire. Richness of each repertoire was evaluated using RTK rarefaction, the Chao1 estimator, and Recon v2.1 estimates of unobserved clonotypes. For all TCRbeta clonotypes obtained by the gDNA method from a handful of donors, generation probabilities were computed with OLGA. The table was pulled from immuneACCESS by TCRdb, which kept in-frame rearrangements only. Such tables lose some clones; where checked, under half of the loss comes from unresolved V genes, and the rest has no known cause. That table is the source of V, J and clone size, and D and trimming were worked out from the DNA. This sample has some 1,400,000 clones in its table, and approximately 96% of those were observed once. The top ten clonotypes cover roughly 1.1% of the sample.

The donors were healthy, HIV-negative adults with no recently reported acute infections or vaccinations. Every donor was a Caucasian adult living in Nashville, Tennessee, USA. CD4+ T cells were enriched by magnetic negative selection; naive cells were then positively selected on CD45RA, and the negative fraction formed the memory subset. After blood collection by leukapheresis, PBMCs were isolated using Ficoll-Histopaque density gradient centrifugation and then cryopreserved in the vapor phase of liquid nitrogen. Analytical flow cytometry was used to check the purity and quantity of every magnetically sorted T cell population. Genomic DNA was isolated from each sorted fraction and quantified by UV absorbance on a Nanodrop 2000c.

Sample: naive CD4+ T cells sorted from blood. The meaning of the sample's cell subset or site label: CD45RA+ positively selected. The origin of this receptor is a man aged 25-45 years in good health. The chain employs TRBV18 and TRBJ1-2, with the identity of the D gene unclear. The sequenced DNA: TGTGCCAGCTCCCAACTTGACCTTAACTATGGCTACACCTTC. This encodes CASSQLDLNYGYTF.